This T cell receptor beta chain was identified in a study of T cell changes during pregnancy in multiple sclerosis. TCRdb's copy holds only in-frame clones and misses some; the assay was immunoSEQ multiplex PCR. There are just over 30,000 clones in the sample; over 75% occur only once, and roughly 6.5% lies in the top ten. Trimming cost V 6 bases and J 0 bases, with 12 bases left between them. Germline V gene lookup returns CDR1 SEHNR and CDR2 FQNEAQ (reference sequence). The CDR3 has 15 amino acids. The sequence was obtained from a female donor with multiple sclerosis, enrolled in a pregnancy study. The gene calls are TRBV7-9 and TRBJ2-1; D gene ambiguous. Here the sequenced sample was CD8+ T cells from peripheral blood mononuclear cells, taken in the second trimester of pregnancy. The CDR3 bases are TGTGCCAGCAGGGCTATACAGTACTCCTACAATGAGCAGTTCTTC. This translates into CASRAIQYSYNEQFF.